The entry below describes one T cell receptor (beta chain). Its antigen is not identified. TCRdb itself ran the 5' RACE reads through MiXCR, one entry per CDR3 protein. The table records around 490,000 distinct CDR3 sequences, about 5.7% of them present only once. The data originate from a study of CD8 T cells in ankylosing spondylitis. Overall study findings and caveats: Characteristic of ankylosing spondylitis blood, it appeared, was a TCR beta motif comprising about 8 highly homologous variants.

This CDR3 region has 16 residues. Germline values: CDR1 SGHDT, CDR2 YYEEEE. V shed 4 bases, J shed 4 bases, and the junction held 5 bases outside the gene matches. This chain connects TRBV5-6 to TRBJ2-1, with 13 bases aligning to TRBD2. What was sequenced was blood, either unsorted or a sorted T cell fraction (not recorded which). This TCR came from a male donor with ankylosing spondylitis. DNA for the CDR3: TGTGCCAGCAGCCCGCCGGGACTAGCGGGGTACAATGAGCAGTTCTTC. It is translated as CASSPPGLAGYNEQFF. Based on the CDR3 plus reference TRBV5-6 and TRBJ2-1, the full variable domain is DAGVTQSPTHLIKTRGQQVTLRCSPKSGHDTVSWYQQALGQGPQFIFQYYEEEERQRGNFPDRFSGHQFPNYSSELNVNALLLGDSALYLCASSPPGLAGYNEQFFGPGTRLTVL.